This T cell receptor (beta chain) was obtained from a study of human T cells and chemical hapten exposure. On the study more broadly: From small differences in pooled library volume came most of the variation in per-sample TCR yields. Study results and caveats: No alteration of TCRs above 1 in 1000 frequency was seen with DPC sensitization.

TCRdb re-called the RACE reads through MiXCR, storing one row per CDR3 protein. The sample lists roughly 80,000 distinct CDR3 sequences; 8.5% to 10% were seen once. This clonotype was recorded many times. The antigen is undetermined. In germline, CDR1 is MGHDK, CDR2 SYGVNS. The CDR3 is 14 residues long. Trimming stripped 1 base from V and 3 bases from J, with 10 bases between. Time point: healthy volunteer bleed at 6 weeks. Unfractionated whole blood was the source from which total RNA was extracted. This chain joins TRBV25-1 and TRBJ2-7; no definite D call. The TCR was taken from a female donor in good health. Some clones in this sample may be carry-over from other donors' samples. Sequencing was performed on whole blood. CDR3 DNA: TGTGCCAGCAGTGAATTAGAGTTTAGCTACGAGCAGTACTTC. Residues: CASSELEFSYEQYF.